This TCR beta chain was captured in a study of T cell repertoires in breast cancer. Per the germline V gene, CDR1 is MNHNS and CDR2 is SASEGT. CDR3 length: 15 residues. V was pared by 4 bases and J by 1 base, with 14 bases between. Blocking oligonucleotides added to a second nested PCR suppressed unpaired genes. Each emulsion RT-PCR held about 4,500-270,000 T cells with C-region, Stepout and V-region primers. One entry per CDR3 protein results from TCRdb running MiXCR on the emulsion pairing reads. The data show roughly 38,000 distinct CDR3 sequences, 45% to 55% seen once. The expanded emulsion RT-PCR method captured paired alpha and beta chains from CD8+ T cells. Remarks on this clonotype: A read error may be the cause here, since a much bigger clone is one base away.

Source material: CD8+ T cells. The chain is built from TRBV6-1 and TRBJ2-7, with D perhaps given as TRBD1 or TRBD2 (5 bases each). This TCR derives from a pool of human donors with breast cancer or a healthy control (not recorded which). The CDR3 spells CASSATVIASYEQYF. As DNA, the CDR3 is TGTGCCAGCAGTGCGACAGTGATAGCGTCCTACGAGCAGTACTTC.